The 22 T cell receptor beta chains below were found in one sample sequenced in a study of blood T cell repertoires in COVID-19. Assay used: immunoSEQ multiplex PCR; TCRdb lists only in-frame clones, some missing. Of fewer than 200,000 clones listed, 75% to 85% were seen once; the top ten hold 6.9%. The sequenced sample consisted of peripheral blood. Receptor source: a man aged 55 to 70 with acute or convalescent COVID-19.

V usage is TRBV11-1 and J usage is TRBJ1-4; no clear D gene. The V end lost 3 bases, the J end lost 7 bases, and 9 bases lay between the germline ends. There are 13 residues in the CDR3. Germline CDR1 is SGHAT and CDR2 is FQDESV (reference sequence). CDR3 protein: CASSLVGSEKLFF. In DNA, the CDR3 is TGTGCCAGCAGCTTGGTGGGGAGTGAAAAACTGTTTTTT.

CDR3 DNA sequence: TGTGCCATCAACCCGACAGGGCTATCCTACGAGCAGTACTTC. Its translation is CAINPTGLSYEQYF. The chain employs TRBV10-3 and TRBJ2-7, with 7 bases identical to TRBD1. The V gene's germline CDR1 is ENHRY and CDR2 SYGVKD. Losses at the gene ends were 7 bases for V and 1 base for J; bases not matched to a gene: 7. The CDR3 runs 14 residues.

CDR3 sequence: CASSPRQGLSDGYTF. For the CDR3, the DNA is TGTGCCAGCAGCCCACGACAGGGGTTGTCCGATGGCTACACCTTC. V and J are TRBV7-2 and TRBJ1-2; TRBD1 aligns across 8 bases. The trim removed 5 bases at V and 6 bases at J, leaving 11 bases unmatched. The length of the CDR3 is 15 residues. CDR1 and CDR2 (germline): SGHTA, FQGNSA.

The gene calls are TRBV18 and TRBJ2-2; 11 nucleotides agree with TRBD2. V trimming: 5 bases; J trimming: 3 bases; junction bases outside the gene matches: 2. In germline, CDR1 is KGHSH, CDR2 LQKENI. This CDR3 region has 15 residues. CDR3 in amino acids: CASSLGLADTGELFF. CDR3 nucleotides: TGTGCCAGCTCATTGGGACTAGCGGACACCGGGGAGCTGTTTTTT.

The chain has TRBV9 and TRBJ2-3; TRBD2 matches at 8 bases. Trimming at V came to 6 bases and at J to 6 bases, leaving 15 bases not matched to a gene. This CDR3 is 16 amino acids long. Looked up from germline, CDR1 is SGDLS and CDR2 is YYNGEE. CDR3 loop: CASNDEGIAGSDTQYF. The CDR3 DNA follows: TGTGCCAGCAACGACGAGGGGATAGCGGGGTCGGATACGCAGTATTTT.

This clone was counted once. One junction end does not reproduce the germline sequence, and a read error may be involved. Distinct nucleotide sequences in the sample also encode this CDR3. The genes are TRBV5-1 and TRBJ2-1; 15 bases are a match to TRBD2. The germline V gene encodes CDR1 SGHRS and CDR2 YFSETQ. The CDR3 sequence is 17 residues long. The CDR3 region has the DNA TGCGCTAGCAGCTTCGGCGGACTAGCGGGAGGGTTACCCGAGCAGTTCTTC. It encodes CASSFGGLAGGLPEQFF.

The V and J genes are TRBV28 and TRBJ1-2, with 9 bases aligning to TRBD1. V lost 6 bases to trimming and J lost 6 bases; unmatched junction nucleotides: 20. Germline loops: CDR1 MDHEN, CDR2 SYDVKM. The length of the CDR3 is 18 residues. DNA of the CDR3: TGTGCCAGCAGGATACCCCGGGACAGGGTTTCCTCAGGGGATGGCTACACCTTC. Protein product: CASRIPRDRVSSGDGYTF.

The count of this clone is one. This chain links TRBV6-6 with TRBJ2-3, with 8 bases identical to TRBD2. CDR3 length: 16 amino acids. CDR1 MNHNY and CDR2 SVGAGI come from the germline V gene (reference sequence). After removal of 2 bases from V and 2 bases from J, the junction contained 6 bases not matched to a gene. CDR3 sequence: CASSYERGQFTDTQYF. CDR3 bases: TGTGCCAGCAGTTACGAGCGGGGGCAATTCACAGATACGCAGTATTTT.

The chain couples TRBV13 to TRBJ1-6; unclear D gene. V lost 0 bases, J lost 9 bases, and 15 bases lay in between. CDR1 is PRHDT, CDR2 FYEKMQ, per germline (reference sequence). The CDR3 contains 16 residues. The CDR3 DNA reads TGTGCCAGCAGCTTAGGCCACGCAGGACTGATTTCACCCCTCCACTTT. As protein: CASSLGHAGLISPLHF.

Comment on this clone: The identical CDR3 is also encoded by other nucleotide sequences in the sample. The genes are TRBV9 and TRBJ2-3; possible D gene TRBD2, 5 bases. The CDR3 extends over 14 amino acids. V gave up 1 base and J gave up 0 bases, with 6 bases separating them. Looked up from germline, CDR1 is SGDLS and CDR2 is YYNGEE. Written as DNA, the CDR3 is TGTGCCAGCAGCGTATCGGGAAGCACAGATACGCAGTATTTT. It yields the protein CASSVSGSTDTQYF.

The chain is built from TRBV9 and TRBJ2-1, with a possible D match to TRBD2 (6 bases). CDR1 and CDR2 (germline): SGDLS, YYNGEE. The CDR3 contains 17 residues. The V and J ends lost 3 bases and 4 bases respectively, with 20 bases between them. CDR3 nucleotide sequence: TGTGCCAGCAGCGCCCGCTTTACGGGAGTGGGGTACAATGAGCAGTTCTTC. Its protein product is CASSARFTGVGYNEQFF.

The gene calls are TRBV7-9 and TRBJ1-1, with D maybe TRBD1 (6 bases). Germline CDR1 reads SEHNR; CDR2 reads FQNEAQ (reference sequence). Trimming took off 4 bases at V and 1 base at J, with 19 bases between the two ends. CDR3 length: 17 amino acids. The CDR3 region is CASSSPRDKPTNTEAFF. Here the CDR3 DNA reads TGTGCCAGCAGCTCGCCCCGGGACAAGCCAACGAACACTGAAGCTTTCTTT.

V gene TRBV3-1 (or the pseudogene TRBV3-2) combines with J gene TRBJ1-2, with 9 bases that match TRBD1. V was clipped by 5 bases and J by 5 bases; unmatched bases: 12. The CDR3 covers 16 residues. Germline values: CDR1 LGHDT, CDR2 YNNKEL (reference sequence). Here the CDR3 reads CASSSKGTGRAYGYTF. The CDR3 DNA sequence: TGTGCCAGCAGCTCGAAGGGGACAGGGCGGGCATATGGCTACACCTTC.

This chain connects TRBV19 to TRBJ1-2; tentative D call: TRBD1 (6 bases). CDR1 is LNHDA and CDR2 is SQIVND in the germline V gene (reference sequence). This CDR3 has 16 residues. V lost 9 bases and J 0 bases, leaving 20 bases between the germline ends. The chain's CDR3 is CASKLEGAGANYGYTF. In DNA, the CDR3 is TGTGCCAGCAAACTAGAGGGAGCAGGGGCTAACTATGGCTACACCTTC.

This sequence joins TRBV7-2 and TRBJ2-7; D is unclear. The CDR3 contains 12 residues. The germline V gene has CDR1 SGHTA and CDR2 FQGNSA. The V end lost 1 base, the J end lost 3 bases, and 4 bases lay between the germline ends. In nucleotides, the CDR3 is TGTGCCAGCAGCTTAGATCTCTACGAGCAGTACTTC. Translated: CASSLDLYEQYF.

This clone was seen a single time. CDR3: CASSQEQSTRTEAFF. DNA of the CDR3: TGCGCCAGCAGCCAAGAACAGTCAACGAGAACTGAAGCTTTCTTT. The chain is built from TRBV4-3 and TRBJ1-1; D gene unclear. CDR1 and CDR2 (germline): LGHNA, YSLEER. V lost 0 bases to trimming and J lost 5 bases, with 13 bases between them. The CDR3 sequence is 15 residues long.

The rearrangement links TRBV11-2 to TRBJ2-4; D might be TRBD1 (6 bases). Germline CDR1 and CDR2: SGHAT and FQNNGV. V lost 4 bases and J lost 11, with 9 bases in between. The CDR3 extends over 11 amino acids. CDR3 sequence: CASSSGELQYF. The CDR3 nucleotides read TGTGCCAGCAGCTCAGGGGAACTTCAGTACTTC.

J is TRBJ2-3 and V is TRBV29-1; D is perhaps TRBD2 (6 bases). The ends were cut back, 6 bases at V and 5 bases at J, with 18 bases in the middle. The CDR3 runs 14 residues. Germline lookup yields CDR1 SQVTM and CDR2 ANQGSEA. The CDR3 spells CSVGRWEEEDTQYF. The CDR3 DNA reads as TGCAGCGTGGGAAGGTGGGAGGAGGAAGATACGCAGTATTTT.

The CDR3 coding sequence is TGTGCCAGCAGGCCTGGGACAGGGGGCTTCAATCAGCCCCAGCATTTT. Translating gives CASRPGTGGFNQPQHF. The V call is TRBV27, the J call TRBJ1-5; 12 bases fit TRBD1. The V gene end was trimmed by 6 bases and the J gene end by 3 bases; junction bases not matched to a gene: 6. This CDR3 is built from 16 residues. From germline, CDR1 is MNHEY and CDR2 SMNVEV (reference sequence).

The chain is built from TRBV6-5 and TRBJ1-2; TRBD1 aligns across 9 bases. The CDR3 runs to 16 residues. CDR1 is MNHEY, CDR2 SVGAGI, per germline. V gave up 2 bases and J gave up 4 bases; unmatched junction bases: 8. CDR3 DNA: TGTGCCAGCAGTTACGTCGGGACAGGGACCACCTATGGCTACACCTTC. Translation gives CASSYVGTGTTYGYTF.

This clone was observed a few times. The chain has TRBV4-3 and TRBJ2-5; D is perhaps TRBD1 (7 bases). This CDR3 spans 17 amino acids. Germline V CDR1 and CDR2: LGHNA, YSLEER. Deletions cut 4 bases from V and 2 bases from J, with 20 bases between. The CDR3 sequence: CASSPSHGGQTQETQYF. DNA of the CDR3: TGCGCCAGCAGCCCCTCCCACGGGGGACAGACACAAGAGACCCAGTACTTC.

The chain couples TRBV28 to TRBJ2-7; TRBD1 agrees at 9 bases. The trim removed 6 bases at V and 2 bases at J, leaving 8 bases unmatched. CDR1 and CDR2 (germline): MDHEN, SYDVKM. The CDR3 contains 15 residues. Here the CDR3 reads CASRRPGQGTYEQYF. The CDR3 DNA follows: TGTGCCAGCAGGAGACCGGGACAGGGAACCTACGAGCAGTACTTC.